One sample yielded the 8 T cell receptor beta chains listed below, sequenced in a study of T and B cells in COVID-19 patients. Blood genomic DNA input for TRB amplification was about 250-550 ng. Multiplex PCR with BIOMED2 TRB-A/B primer pools amplified TRB rearrangements. TCRdb reprocessed the multiplex PCR reads via MiXCR and lists one record per CDR3 protein. The sample yields about 8,000 distinct CDR3 sequences, roughly 30% seen once. Sequencing used blood. The receptors derive from a human donor who had recovered from COVID-19.

A remark on this clonotype: The junction shows a germline mismatch at one end, possibly a read error. V gene TRBV5-4 combines with J gene TRBJ1-3; the D is unclear. This CDR3 has 17 amino acids. CDR1 and CDR2 from the germline V gene are SGHNT and YYREEE (reference sequence). The CDR3 reads CASTISSGGRAGNSIYF. As DNA, the CDR3 is TGTGCCAGCACCATAAGTTCGGGTGGAAGAGCTGGAAACTCCATATATTTT. Combining the CDR3 with reference TRBV5-4 and TRBJ1-3 gives the whole variable domain ETGVTQSPTHLIKTRGQQVTLRCSSQSGHNTVSWYQQALGQGPQFIFQYYREEENGRGNFPPRFSGLQFPNYSSELNVNALELDDSALYLCASTISSGGRAGNSIYFGEGSWLTVV.

By its share, this clonotype is medium-sized. The chain uses TRBV6-2 or TRBV6-3 and TRBJ2-2, with a possible D match to TRBD1 (6 bases). Trimming removed 5 bases at V and 4 bases at J, with 11 bases between. Per germline, CDR1 MNHEY and CDR2 SVGEGT. The CDR3 runs 14 residues. The CDR3 sequence is CASSPNRVTGELFF. CDR3 sequence (DNA): TGTGCCAGCAGTCCGAACAGGGTCACCGGGGAGCTGTTTTTT.

Ten or more counts support this clonotype. The CDR3 coding sequence is TGTGCCGGATCGCAGGGTGGAAATGAGCAGTTCTTC. As protein: CAGSQGGNEQFF. The genes are TRBV18 and TRBJ2-1; possible D gene TRBD1, 5 bases. CDR1 is KGHSH and CDR2 is LQKENI in the germline V gene. Trimming pared 11 bases from V and 7 bases from J, leaving 15 bases between. CDR3 length equals 12 residues.

This clonotype was seen many times. The chain carries TRBV6-1 and TRBJ2-3; 10 nucleotides match TRBD1. CDR3 size: 15 residues. The germline CDR1 and CDR2 sequences are MNHNS and SASEGT. Trimming removed 6 bases from V and 4 bases from J; junction bases left unmatched: 7. CDR3 in amino acids: CASSGTGDFADTQYF. The CDR3 coding sequence is TGTGCCAGCAGCGGGACAGGGGATTTCGCAGATACGCAGTATTTT.

The V gene is TRBV15, the J gene TRBJ2-5, with 11 positions matching TRBD2. The CDR3 sequence is 17 residues long. From germline, CDR1 is LNHNV and CDR2 YYDKDF (reference sequence). V shed 3 bases, J shed 2 bases, and the junction held 8 bases outside the gene matches. CDR3 DNA sequence: TGTGCCACCAGCAGGTTGACTAGCGGGACTGTGCAAGAGACCCAGTACTTC. It yields the protein CATSRLTSGTVQETQYF.

This clonotype occurred a few times. This chain uses TRBV6-4 with TRBJ2-1; TRBD1 matches at 11 bases. The CDR3 has 14 amino acids. The V gene's germline CDR1 is MRHNA and CDR2 SNTAGT. The V segment lost 3 bases and the J segment 6 bases; nucleotides outside the gene matches: 1. The CDR3: CASSEGTGGNEQFF. The CDR3 DNA sequence: TGTGCCAGCAGTGAGGGGACAGGGGGCAATGAGCAGTTCTTC.

The gene calls are TRBV6-6 and TRBJ2-2; perhaps TRBD2 as D (6 bases). Trimming left V 5 bases short and J 4 bases short, with 11 bases between. The CDR3 sequence is 14 residues long. From germline, CDR1 is MNHNY and CDR2 SVGAGI (reference sequence). The CDR3 DNA sequence: TGTGCCAGCAGTGGCCTGGGGGGCACCGGGGAGCTGTTTTTT. This translates into CASSGLGGTGELFF.

With regard to this clonotype: A much bigger clone sits one base away, suggesting this may be a read error. V usage is TRBV18 and J usage is TRBJ2-1; D gene ambiguous. The V gene's germline CDR1 is KGHSH and CDR2 LQKENI. This CDR3 contains 12 residues. Trimming removed 3 bases from V and 10 bases from J, with 10 bases in between. CDR3 nucleotides: TGTGCCAGCTCACCGAGTTCCTACGAGCAGTTCTTC. The encoded protein is CASSPSSYEQFF.